The clone carrying this T cell receptor beta chain occurred many times. The data derive from a study of T cells after yellow fever vaccination. Each CDR3 protein gets one entry after TCRdb re-called the 5' RACE reads with MiXCR. The table includes 250,000 to 350,000 distinct CDR3 sequences, about 4.5% detected once. CDR3 size: 16 residues. Germline V gene data show CDR1 as MNHEY and CDR2 as SVGAGI. Trimming cost V 4 bases and J 2 bases; bases outside gene matches: 10. The rearrangement joins TRBV6-5 to TRBJ1-1; 7 bases match TRBD1. The sequence was obtained from a man younger than 35 who received the YFV17D yellow fever vaccine. Sequencing was performed on PBMCs, taken 15 days after the yellow fever booster vaccination. The CDR3 DNA reads as TGTGCCAGCAGTTCTTATACGGGACAGCCCAACACTGAAGCTTTCTTT. Protein product: CASSSYTGQPNTEAFF.